The 27 T cell receptor beta chains below were found in one sample sequenced in a study of blood T cell repertoires in COVID-19 (dated by TCRdb to about 2020). The method behind the library was the immunoSEQ multiplex PCR assay. The immuneACCESS repertoire file appears here via TCRdb, limited to in-frame rearrangements. These files lack a portion of the clones; in checked studies, under half of the deficit traces to unresolved V genes, and the cause of the others is not known. The sample includes 200,000 to 250,000 clones, with about 83% observed a single time. The top ten hold roughly 1.3% of the sample. The source material was peripheral blood. These receptors were collected from a woman in her twenties or thirties with COVID-19, enrolled during active disease.

The gene calls are TRBV3-1 (or the pseudogene TRBV3-2) and TRBJ2-5; TRBD2 aligns across 12 bases. Germline-derived CDR1 and CDR2 are LGHDT and YNNKEL (reference sequence). V shed 4 bases and J 5 bases; nucleotides not matched to a gene: 2. This CDR3 contains 14 residues. The CDR3 here is CASSLTSGRETQYF. For the CDR3, the DNA is TGTGCCAGCAGCCTCACTAGCGGGAGGGAGACCCAGTACTTC.

The chain has TRBV6-1 and TRBJ1-1; possible D gene TRBD1, 5 bases. Trimming stripped 2 bases from V and 9 bases from J, with 13 bases between. The germline V gene encodes CDR1 MNHNS and CDR2 SASEGT. The CDR3 totals 13 residues. For the CDR3, the DNA is TGTGCCAGCAGTGAACGCGCAGGGCGAAAAGCTTTCTTT. Its protein is CASSERAGRKAFF.

The gene calls are TRBV6-1 and TRBJ1-5, with D perhaps matching TRBD1 (5 bases). The germline gives CDR1 MNHNS, CDR2 SASEGT. This CDR3 has 14 amino acids. The V end was cut by 1 base, the J end by 5 bases, with 9 bases between. DNA for the CDR3: TGTGCCAGCAGTGAAGGAGACAGTTATCAGCCCCAGCATTTT. Residues: CASSEGDSYQPQHF.

This clone was detected only a few times. This sample also contains other DNA sequences that code for the same CDR3. The chain joins TRBV9 to TRBJ2-7, with D tentatively TRBD1 (7 bases). The CDR3 runs 14 residues. The germline gives CDR1 SGDLS, CDR2 YYNGEE. V was shortened by 3 bases and J by 0 bases, with 10 bases between the two germline ends. CDR3 sequence: CASSGRDSSYEQYF. CDR3 in DNA: TGTGCCAGCAGCGGGAGGGACAGCTCCTACGAGCAGTACTTC.

The rearrangement uses TRBV27 and TRBJ1-2; no reliable D call. V was cut by 0 bases and J by 4 bases, with 12 bases left in between. CDR1 is MNHEY and CDR2 is SMNVEV in the germline V gene (reference sequence). This CDR3 is built from 15 residues. CDR3 protein: CASSLSSQAAYGYTF. CDR3 sequence (DNA): TGTGCCAGCAGTTTATCTAGTCAGGCAGCCTATGGCTACACCTTC.

This chain uses TRBV9 with TRBJ2-2; 9 nucleotides match TRBD2. V trimming: 0 bases; J trimming: 5 bases; junction bases outside the gene matches: 5. Germline V CDR1 and CDR2: SGDLS, YYNGEE. CDR3 length: 16 residues. CDR3 sequence reads: CASSVVAGGQTGELFF. CDR3 sequence (DNA): TGTGCCAGCAGCGTAGTGGCGGGGGGGCAAACCGGGGAGCTGTTTTTT.

This clone was detected only a few times. The chain uses TRBV7-9 and TRBJ1-1; D remains ambiguous. This CDR3 has 15 residues. V was shortened by 1 base and J by 4 bases, with 13 bases between the two germline ends. The germline V gene has CDR1 SEHNR and CDR2 FQNEAQ (reference sequence). The DNA of the CDR3 is TGTGCCAGCAGCTTAGACGGAGGACGGTTCACTGAAGCTTTCTTT. This gives the protein CASSLDGGRFTEAFF.

The chain carries TRBV28 and TRBJ1-1, with D perhaps matching TRBD1 (6 bases). This CDR3 is 15 amino acids long. V lost 5 bases and J lost 5, with 18 bases in between. In germline, CDR1 is MDHEN, CDR2 SYDVKM. The CDR3: CASSRSGGAGTEAFF. The DNA for the CDR3 is TGTGCCAGCAGTCGATCGGGGGGGGCGGGAACTGAAGCTTTCTTT. The whole variable domain, remainder taken from reference TRBV28 and TRBJ1-1, is DVKVTQSSRYLVKRTGEKVFLECVQDMDHENMFWYRQDPGLGLRLIYFSYDVKMKEKGDIPEGYSVSREKKERFSLILESASTNQTSMYLCASSRSGGAGTEAFFGQGTRLTVV.

DNA for the CDR3: TGTGCCAGCAGCCAAGACCTAGCGGGGGGGCGGGAGCAGTTCTTC. This encodes CASSQDLAGGREQFF. The chain has TRBV3-1 (or the pseudogene TRBV3-2) and TRBJ2-1, with 12 bases aligning to TRBD2. Germline CDR1 reads LGHDT; CDR2 reads YNNKEL (reference sequence). J gave up 10 bases and V 0 bases, and 4 bases lay outside the gene matches. The CDR3 contains 15 residues.

The gene calls are TRBV11-2 and TRBJ2-5; TRBD2 matches at 7 bases. CDR3 length: 15 amino acids. After removal of 3 bases from V and 5 bases from J, the junction contained 9 bases not matched to a gene. Germline V CDR1 and CDR2: SGHAT, FQNNGV. Here the CDR3 DNA reads TGTGCCAGCAGCTTTCGAGGACTAGTTAGGGAGACCCAGTACTTC. This codes for CASSFRGLVRETQYF. Using reference TRBV11-2 and TRBJ2-5 for the parts outside the CDR3, the full variable domain is EAGVAQSPRYKIIEKRQSVAFWCNPISGHATLYWYQQILGQGPKLLIQFQNNGVVDDSQLPKDRFSAERLKGVDSTLKIQPAKLEDSAVYLCASSFRGLVRETQYFGPGTRLLVL.

This chain uses TRBV19 with TRBJ1-2, with D possibly TRBD1 on 5 matching bases. V was pared by 5 bases and J by 6 bases, with 10 bases between. The CDR3 is 12 residues long. Germline CDR1 is LNHDA and CDR2 is SQIVND (reference sequence). As DNA, the CDR3 is TGTGCCAGTAGTCAGGGTTGGGATGGCTACACCTTC. Its protein product is CASSQGWDGYTF.

The J gene is TRBJ2-5, the V gene TRBV11-2; 11 bases agree with TRBD2. The germline CDR1 and CDR2 sequences are SGHAT and FQNNGV. Germline trimming cut 1 base from V and 5 bases from J; bases unmatched to any gene: 6. This CDR3 is built from 16 residues. CDR3 in DNA: TGTGCCAGCAGCTTAGTAAAAGCTAGCGGGAGGGAGACCCAGTACTTC. Residues: CASSLVKASGRETQYF.

The chain joins TRBV19 to TRBJ2-5, with 8 bases aligning to TRBD2. Germline CDR1 LNHDA, CDR2 SQIVND (reference sequence). The junction had 7 bases not matched to a gene; V was cut back by 3 bases and J by 4 bases. This CDR3 comprises 15 residues. The CDR3 region is CASSIPGTRLETQYF. The CDR3 region has the DNA TGTGCCAGTAGTATCCCAGGGACTAGACTAGAGACCCAGTACTTC. The variable domain in full, with the rest retrieved from reference TRBV19 and TRBJ2-5, is DGGITQSPKYLFRKEGQNVTLSCEQNLNHDAMYWYRQDPGQGLRLIYYSQIVNDFQKGDIAEGYSVSREKKESFPLTVTSAQKNPTAFYLCASSIPGTRLETQYFGPGTRLLVL.

V and J are TRBV28 and TRBJ1-5, with a weak D call TRBD1 (6 bases). Germline V CDR1 and CDR2: MDHEN, SYDVKM. Deletions cut 1 base from V and 1 base from J, with 8 bases between. This CDR3 region has 15 residues. The CDR3 region is CASSLLQGSNQPQHF. Written as DNA, the CDR3 is TGTGCCAGCAGTTTATTACAGGGCAGCAATCAGCCCCAGCATTTT.

Remarks on this clone: This sample includes further DNA sequences coding for the same CDR3. The rearrangement links TRBV4-1 to TRBJ2-7, with 9 bases that match TRBD1. The germline CDR1 and CDR2 sequences are MGHRA and YSYEKL. The CDR3 length is 14 residues. J lost 2 bases, V lost 4 bases, and 3 bases had no gene match. CDR3 bases: TGCGCCAGCAGCCCGGACAGGGGTCCCTACGAGCAGTACTTC. As protein: CASSPDRGPYEQYF.

This clone was seen only once. Other DNA sequences in the same sample also yield this CDR3. The gene calls are TRBV30 and TRBJ1-2, with TRBD1 as a possible D gene (6 bases). V lost 4 bases to trimming and J lost 4 bases, with 7 bases between them. This CDR3 contains 11 residues. CDR1 and CDR2 (germline): GTSNPN, SVGIG (reference sequence). In nucleotides, the CDR3 is TGTGCCTGGACAGGGGCCTATGGCTACACCTTC. Amino acids: CAWTGAYGYTF.

The rearrangement joins TRBV3-1 (or the pseudogene TRBV3-2) to TRBJ1-4; a weak D match, TRBD1 (6 bases). CDR1 is LGHDT, CDR2 YNNKEL, per germline (reference sequence). This CDR3 has 14 residues. V lost 1 base and J lost 8, with 11 bases in between. CDR3 coding DNA: TGTGCCAGCAGCCAAGTACAGGGACGGGAAAAACTGTTTTTT. It translates to CASSQVQGREKLFF.

V is TRBV25-1 and J is TRBJ1-4; perhaps TRBD1 as D (6 bases). The germline V gene encodes CDR1 MGHDK and CDR2 SYGVNS. The length of the CDR3 is 16 residues. Trimming left V 3 bases short and J 4 bases short, with 15 bases between. CDR3 coding DNA: TGTGCCAGCAGTGATGGCAGGGGTTACCATAATGAAAAACTGTTTTTT. Protein: CASSDGRGYHNEKLFF.

This clone was detected once. This chain links TRBV11-2 with TRBJ2-3; D perhaps matches TRBD2 (6 bases). Per the germline V gene, CDR1 is SGHAT and CDR2 is FQNNGV. Trimming removed 2 bases at V and 4 bases at J, with 13 bases between. The CDR3 loop spans 15 amino acids. This chain's CDR3 is CASSLNGRSADTQYF. DNA for the CDR3: TGTGCCAGCAGCTTAAACGGGAGATCTGCAGATACGCAGTATTTT. The full variable domain, its missing parts supplied by reference TRBV11-2 and TRBJ2-3, is EAGVAQSPRYKIIEKRQSVAFWCNPISGHATLYWYQQILGQGPKLLIQFQNNGVVDDSQLPKDRFSAERLKGVDSTLKIQPAKLEDSAVYLCASSLNGRSADTQYFGPGTRLTVL.

V usage is TRBV18 and J usage is TRBJ2-1, with D unresolved. This CDR3 contains 13 residues. The germline V and J ends were trimmed by 6 bases and 6 bases, with 12 bases remaining between them. Germline CDR1 KGHSH, CDR2 LQKENI. This CDR3 reads CASSADTSNEQFF. The CDR3 coding sequence is TGTGCCAGCTCGGCAGACACCTCCAATGAGCAGTTCTTC.

Comments on this clone: Germline and junction disagree at one end, which may indicate a read error. J is TRBJ1-2 and V is TRBV2, with D possibly matching TRBD1 (5 bases). The germline gives CDR1 SNHLY, CDR2 FYNNEI. The CDR3 runs to 11 residues. The CDR3 nucleotides are TGTGCCAGCAGTCGGGCGGGACTTCCCTCCTTC. It yields the protein CASSRAGLPSF.

V is TRBV30 and J is TRBJ2-5; no definite D call. The germline gives CDR1 GTSNPN, CDR2 SVGIG (reference sequence). This CDR3 is built from 13 residues. V dropped 2 bases and J dropped 1 base, with 8 bases sitting between them. The CDR3 loop is CAWSLSVQETQYF. The CDR3 nucleotides read TGTGCCTGGAGTCTGTCGGTCCAAGAGACCCAGTACTTC.

With regard to this clone: The junction does not match germline at one end; this may be a read error. The chain joins TRBV6-5 to TRBJ1-6; TRBD1 matches at 7 bases. Germline values: CDR1 MNHEY, CDR2 SVGAGI. The CDR3 is made up of 14 amino acids. The CDR3 loop is CASIYRGAASPLHF. CDR3 nucleotide sequence: TGTGCCAGCATTTACAGGGGCGCAGCTTCACCCCTCCACTTT.

The chain links TRBV12-3 or TRBV12-4 to TRBJ1-2; perhaps TRBD1 as D (6 bases). Deletions cut 7 bases from V and 8 bases from J, with 8 bases between. The CDR3 has 10 amino acids. The CDR3: CASTGDGYTF. The CDR3 coding sequence is TGTGCCAGCACAGGGGACGGCTACACCTTC.

The rearrangement joins TRBV7-3 to TRBJ2-3, with D unclear. Germline CDR1 reads SGHTA; CDR2 reads FQGTGA. There are 14 residues in the CDR3. V was trimmed by 1 base and J by 2 bases, leaving 7 bases between them. The CDR3 is CASSLRHPTDTQYF. DNA for the CDR3: TGTGCCAGCAGCTTAAGACATCCCACAGATACGCAGTATTTT.

Only one count was recorded for this clone. V and J are TRBV30 and TRBJ2-5, with TRBD2 identical over 9 bases. The ends lost 1 base at V and 1 base at J; junction bases unmatched: 1. Germline V gene data show CDR1 as GTSNPN and CDR2 as SVGIG (reference sequence). The CDR3 runs to 14 residues. The chain's CDR3 is CAWSGGGAQETQYF. The CDR3 DNA is TGTGCCTGGAGTGGCGGGGGGGCCCAAGAGACCCAGTACTTC.

This rearrangement joins TRBV9 to TRBJ2-7, with D possibly matching TRBD2 (5 bases). CDR1 is SGDLS and CDR2 is YYNGEE in the germline V gene. V lost 0 bases and J 3 bases, leaving 16 bases between the germline ends. This CDR3 is built from 16 residues. The CDR3 region is CASSVATGVGIYEQYF. In DNA form, the CDR3 reads TGTGCCAGCAGCGTAGCTACTGGGGTCGGGATCTACGAGCAGTACTTC. Combining the CDR3 with reference TRBV9 and TRBJ2-7 gives the whole variable domain DSGVTQTPKHLITATGQRVTLRCSPRSGDLSVYWYQQSLDQGLQFLIQYYNGEERAKGNILERFSAQQFPDLHSELNLSSLELGDSALYFCASSVATGVGIYEQYFGPGTRLTVT.